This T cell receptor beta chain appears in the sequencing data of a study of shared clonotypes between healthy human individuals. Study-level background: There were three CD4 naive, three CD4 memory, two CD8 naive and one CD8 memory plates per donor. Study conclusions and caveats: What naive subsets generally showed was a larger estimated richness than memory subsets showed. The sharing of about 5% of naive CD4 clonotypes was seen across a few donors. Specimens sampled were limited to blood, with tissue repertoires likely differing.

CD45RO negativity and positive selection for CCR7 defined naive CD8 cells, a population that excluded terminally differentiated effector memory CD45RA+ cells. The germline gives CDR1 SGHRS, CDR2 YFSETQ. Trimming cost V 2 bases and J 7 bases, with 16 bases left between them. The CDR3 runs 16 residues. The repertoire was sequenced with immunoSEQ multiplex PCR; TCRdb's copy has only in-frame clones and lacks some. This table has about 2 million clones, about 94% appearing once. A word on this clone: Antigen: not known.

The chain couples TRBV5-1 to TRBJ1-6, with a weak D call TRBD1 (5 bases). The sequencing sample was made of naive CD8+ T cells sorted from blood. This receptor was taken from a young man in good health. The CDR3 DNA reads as TGCGCCAGCAGCTTAGGCAGGGAGATTTTAAATTCACCCCTCCACTTT. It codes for CASSLGREILNSPLHF.